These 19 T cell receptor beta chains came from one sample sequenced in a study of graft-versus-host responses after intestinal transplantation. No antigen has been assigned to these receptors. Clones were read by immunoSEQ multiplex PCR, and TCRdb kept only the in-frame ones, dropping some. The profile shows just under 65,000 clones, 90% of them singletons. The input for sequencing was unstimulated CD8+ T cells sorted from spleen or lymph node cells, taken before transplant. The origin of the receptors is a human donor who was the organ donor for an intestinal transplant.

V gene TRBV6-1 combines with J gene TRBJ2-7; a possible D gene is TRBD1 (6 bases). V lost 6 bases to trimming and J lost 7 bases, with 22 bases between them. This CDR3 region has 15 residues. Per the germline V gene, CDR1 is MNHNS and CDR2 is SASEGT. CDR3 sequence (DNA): TGTGCCAGCAGCATAGACAGGTCCCCACTTCGTGAGCAGTACTTC. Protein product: CASSIDRSPLREQYF.

In nucleotides, the CDR3 is TGTGCCTGGACCGACGGGACTTACAATGAGCAGTTCTTC. Its translation is CAWTDGTYNEQFF. The chain is built from TRBV30 and TRBJ2-1; a weak D match, TRBD2 (6 bases). Trimming took 4 bases from V and 4 from J, leaving 11 bases between them. Germline CDR1 GTSNPN, CDR2 SVGIG (reference sequence). The CDR3 spans 13 residues.

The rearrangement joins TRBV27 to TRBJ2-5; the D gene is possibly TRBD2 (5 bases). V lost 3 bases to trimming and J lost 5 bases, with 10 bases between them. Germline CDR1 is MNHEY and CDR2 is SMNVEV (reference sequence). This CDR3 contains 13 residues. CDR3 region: CASSFGGDETQYF. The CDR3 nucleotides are TGTGCCAGCAGTTTTGGAGGTGACGAGACCCAGTACTTC.

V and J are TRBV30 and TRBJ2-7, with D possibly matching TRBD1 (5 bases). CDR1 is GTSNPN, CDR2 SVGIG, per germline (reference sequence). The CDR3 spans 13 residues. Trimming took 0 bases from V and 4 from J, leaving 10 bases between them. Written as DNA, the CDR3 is TGTGCCTGGAGTGTGACAGCCTCTTACGAGCAGTACTTC. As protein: CAWSVTASYEQYF. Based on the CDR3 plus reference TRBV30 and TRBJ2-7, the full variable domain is SQTIHQWPATLVQPVGSPLSLECTVEGTSNPNLYWYRQAAGRGLQLLFYSVGIGQISSEVPQNLSASRPQDRQFILSSKKLLLSDSGFYLCAWSVTASYEQYFGPGTRLTVT.

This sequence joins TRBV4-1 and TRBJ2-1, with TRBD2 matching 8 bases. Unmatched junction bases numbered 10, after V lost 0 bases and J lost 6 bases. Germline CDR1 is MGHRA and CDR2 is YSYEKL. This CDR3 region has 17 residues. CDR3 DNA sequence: TGCGCCAGCAGCCAAGATACGCGGGAGGTTCTCTTCAATGAGCAGTTCTTC. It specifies CASSQDTREVLFNEQFF.

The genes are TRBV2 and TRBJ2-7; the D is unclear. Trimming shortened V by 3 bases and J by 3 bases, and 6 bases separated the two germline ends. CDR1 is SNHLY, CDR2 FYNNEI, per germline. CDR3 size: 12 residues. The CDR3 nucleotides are TGTGCCAGCAGTGAGCAGGTCTACGAGCAGTACTTC. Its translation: CASSEQVYEQYF.

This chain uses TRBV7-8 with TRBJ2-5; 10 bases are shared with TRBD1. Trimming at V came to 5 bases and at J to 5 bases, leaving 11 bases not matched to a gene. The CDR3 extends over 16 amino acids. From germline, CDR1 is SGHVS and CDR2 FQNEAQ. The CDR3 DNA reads TGTGCCAGCAGCCCAATAAGGACAGGGGGTAGGGAGACCCAGTACTTC. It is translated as CASSPIRTGGRETQYF.

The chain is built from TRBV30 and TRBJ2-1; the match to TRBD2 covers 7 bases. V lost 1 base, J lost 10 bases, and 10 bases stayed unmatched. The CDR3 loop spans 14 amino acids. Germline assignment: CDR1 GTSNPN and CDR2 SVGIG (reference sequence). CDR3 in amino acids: CAWSETSREGEQFF. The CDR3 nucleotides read TGTGCCTGGAGTGAAACTAGCAGGGAGGGCGAGCAGTTCTTC.

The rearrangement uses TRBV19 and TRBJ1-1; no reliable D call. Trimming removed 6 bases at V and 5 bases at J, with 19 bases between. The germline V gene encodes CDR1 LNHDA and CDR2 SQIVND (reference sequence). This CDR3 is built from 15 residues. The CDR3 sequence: CASSPLAGGVTEAFF. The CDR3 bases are TGTGCCAGTAGCCCCTTGGCGGGAGGCGTGACTGAAGCTTTCTTT.

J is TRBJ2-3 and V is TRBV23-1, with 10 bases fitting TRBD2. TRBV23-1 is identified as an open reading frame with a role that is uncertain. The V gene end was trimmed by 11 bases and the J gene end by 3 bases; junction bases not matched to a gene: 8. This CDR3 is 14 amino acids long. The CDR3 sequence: CAPGRAGGTDTQYF. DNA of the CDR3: TGCGCCCCCGGGCGAGCGGGAGGGACAGATACGCAGTATTTT.

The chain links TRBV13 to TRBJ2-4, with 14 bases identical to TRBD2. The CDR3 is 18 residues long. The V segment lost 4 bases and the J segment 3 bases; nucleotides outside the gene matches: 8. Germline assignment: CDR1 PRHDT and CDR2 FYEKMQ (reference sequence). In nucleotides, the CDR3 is TGTGCCAGCAGCTCGGGACTAGCGGGAGAGGGGGTCAAAAACATTCAGTACTTC. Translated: CASSSGLAGEGVKNIQYF. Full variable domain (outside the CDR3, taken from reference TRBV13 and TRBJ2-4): AAGVIQSPRHLIKEKRETATLKCYPIPRHDTVYWYQQGPGQDPQFLISFYEKMQSDKGSIPDRFSAQQFSDYHSELNMSSLELGDSALYFCASSSGLAGEGVKNIQYFGAGTRLSVL.

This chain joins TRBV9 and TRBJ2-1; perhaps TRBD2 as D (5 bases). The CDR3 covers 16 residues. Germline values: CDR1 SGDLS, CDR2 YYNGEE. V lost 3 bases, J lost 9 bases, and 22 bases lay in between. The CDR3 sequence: CASSGIEGGSLCEQFF. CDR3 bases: TGTGCCAGCAGCGGAATTGAGGGTGGGAGTCTTTGTGAGCAGTTCTTC.

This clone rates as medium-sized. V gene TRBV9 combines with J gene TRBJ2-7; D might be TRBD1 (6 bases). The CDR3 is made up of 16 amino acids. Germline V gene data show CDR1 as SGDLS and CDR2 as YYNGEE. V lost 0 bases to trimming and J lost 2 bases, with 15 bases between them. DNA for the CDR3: TGTGCCAGCAGCGTAGAGGTGGACAGCATAACCTACGAGCAGTACTTC. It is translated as CASSVEVDSITYEQYF.

The CDR3 loop reads CASSYTVPNYGYTF. The CDR3 DNA follows: TGTGCCAGCAGTTATACGGTCCCGAACTATGGCTACACCTTC. The chain carries TRBV6-6 and TRBJ1-2; no clear D gene. CDR1 and CDR2 from the germline V gene are MNHNY and SVGAGI (reference sequence). This CDR3 contains 14 residues. V lost 3 bases and J 2 bases, leaving 10 bases between the germline ends.

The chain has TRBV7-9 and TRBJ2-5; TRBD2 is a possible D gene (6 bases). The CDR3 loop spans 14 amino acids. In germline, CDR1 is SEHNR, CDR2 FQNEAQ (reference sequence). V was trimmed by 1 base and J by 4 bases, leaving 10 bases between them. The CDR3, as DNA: TGTGCCAGCAGCTTAGTGAAGCGGGTAGAGACCCAGTACTTC. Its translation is CASSLVKRVETQYF.

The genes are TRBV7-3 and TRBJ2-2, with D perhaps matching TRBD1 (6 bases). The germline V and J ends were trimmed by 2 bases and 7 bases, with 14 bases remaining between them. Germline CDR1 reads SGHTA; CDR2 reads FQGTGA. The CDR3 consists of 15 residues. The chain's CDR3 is CASSLGGPTFGELFF. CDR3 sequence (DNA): TGTGCCAGCAGCTTAGGGGGCCCGACGTTCGGGGAGCTGTTTTTT.

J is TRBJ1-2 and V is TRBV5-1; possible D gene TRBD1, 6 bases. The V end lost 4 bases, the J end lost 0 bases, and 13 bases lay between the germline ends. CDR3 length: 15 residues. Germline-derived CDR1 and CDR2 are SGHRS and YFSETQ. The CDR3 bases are TGCGCCAGCAGCCACAGGGAGACCTCTAACTATGGCTACACCTTC. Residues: CASSHRETSNYGYTF.

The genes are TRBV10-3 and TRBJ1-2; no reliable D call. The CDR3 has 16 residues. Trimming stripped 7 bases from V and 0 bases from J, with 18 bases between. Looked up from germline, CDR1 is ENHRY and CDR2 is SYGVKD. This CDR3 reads CAIKVRGMASNYGYTF. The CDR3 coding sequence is TGTGCCATCAAGGTTCGAGGGATGGCCTCTAACTATGGCTACACCTTC.

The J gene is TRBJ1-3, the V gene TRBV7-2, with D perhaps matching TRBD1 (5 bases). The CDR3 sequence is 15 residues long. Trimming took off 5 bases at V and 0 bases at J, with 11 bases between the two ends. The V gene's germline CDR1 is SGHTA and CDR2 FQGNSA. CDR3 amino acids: CASSASGGSGNTIYF. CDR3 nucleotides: TGTGCCAGCAGCGCATCGGGGGGCTCTGGAAACACCATATATTTT.